One and the same sample provided the 6 T cell receptor beta chains below, sequenced in a study of T-cell memory formation after mild COVID-19. TCRdb itself ran the 5' RACE reads through MiXCR, one entry per CDR3 protein. The data show 200,000 to 300,000 distinct CDR3 sequences, 7.5% to 10% seen once. Sequenced: PBMCs or a T cell subset sorted from them (not recorded which). The receptors come from a man younger than 30 who had mild COVID-19 (a few samples of this study predate the infection). Cell type and time point are not known.

This clonotype was seen a few times. At one boundary the junction diverges from the germline segment, which might be a read error. V gene TRBV20-1 combines with J gene TRBJ1-2; TRBD1 is a possible D gene (6 bases). The CDR3 has 14 residues. Germline V CDR1 and CDR2: DFQATT, SNEGSKA (reference sequence). CDR3 amino acids: CSARETGTTPGYTF. For the CDR3, the DNA is TGCAGTGCCAGAGAGACAGGCACAACTCCGGGCTACACCTTC.

The sample holds a few counts of this clonotype. V and J are TRBV19 and TRBJ2-7, with 11 nucleotides matching TRBD1. CDR3 length equals 15 residues. After removal of 5 bases from V and 2 bases from J, the junction contained 5 bases not matched to a gene. CDR1 is LNHDA, CDR2 SQIVND, per germline (reference sequence). CDR3 sequence (DNA): TGTGCCAGTAGTGCCCGGGACAGGGGGACCTACGAGCAGTACTTC. It specifies CASSARDRGTYEQYF.

This clonotype has just a few counts. The gene calls are TRBV2 and TRBJ2-4; D gene uncertain. Germline loops: CDR1 SNHLY, CDR2 FYNNEI. CDR3 size: 16 residues. The V end was cut by 7 bases, the J end by 0 bases, with 16 bases between. CDR3 sequence: CASTPSRSLAKNIQYF. The DNA of the CDR3 is TGTGCCAGCACCCCCTCTCGGTCCCTAGCCAAAAACATTCAGTACTTC. The full variable domain, in which reference TRBV2 and TRBJ2-4 provide the parts outside the CDR3, is EPEVTQTPSHQVTQMGQEVILRCVPISNHLYFYWYRQILGQKVEFLVSFYNNEISEKSEIFDDQFSVERPDGSNFTLKIRSTKLEDSAMYFCASTPSRSLAKNIQYFGAGTRLSVL.

This clonotype occurred many times. V gene TRBV6-2 or TRBV6-3 combines with J gene TRBJ2-7; unclear D gene. Germline V gene data show CDR1 as MNHEY and CDR2 as SVGEGT. V was shortened by 6 bases and J by 4 bases, with 13 bases between the two germline ends. The CDR3 covers 13 residues. Written as DNA, the CDR3 is TGTGCCAGCAGGCGGCAGGACCGTTACGAGCAGTACGTC. Its translation is CASRRQDRYEQYV.

The gene calls are TRBV20-1 and TRBJ2-2, with a tentative D call TRBD1 (6 bases). The V end lost 1 base, the J end lost 4 bases, and 13 bases lay between the germline ends. The CDR3 runs to 15 residues. Per the germline V gene, CDR1 is DFQATT and CDR2 is SNEGSKA (reference sequence). In nucleotides, the CDR3 is TGCAGTGCTAGAGCCCGAGGGGGACGCACCGGGGAGCTGTTTTTT. Its protein is CSARARGGRTGELFF.

This clonotype occurred once. The CDR3 DNA sequence: TGTGCCATGCGAAACCTTACAGGGCTGAGCACAGATACGCAGTATTTT. Its protein is CAMRNLTGLSTDTQYF. This chain uses TRBV24-1 with TRBJ2-3, with D possibly matching TRBD1 (6 bases). The V and J ends lost 11 bases and 0 bases respectively, with 20 bases between them. The CDR3 runs 16 residues. CDR1 is KGHDR, CDR2 SFDVKD, per germline.